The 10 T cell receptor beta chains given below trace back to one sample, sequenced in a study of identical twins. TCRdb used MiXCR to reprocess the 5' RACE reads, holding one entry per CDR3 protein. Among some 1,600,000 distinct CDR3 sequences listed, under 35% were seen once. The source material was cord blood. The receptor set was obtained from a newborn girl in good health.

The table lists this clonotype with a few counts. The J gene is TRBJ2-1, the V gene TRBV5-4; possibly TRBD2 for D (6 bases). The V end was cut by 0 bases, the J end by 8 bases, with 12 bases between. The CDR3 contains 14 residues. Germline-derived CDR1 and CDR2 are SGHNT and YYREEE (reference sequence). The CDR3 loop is CASSLAGGKYEQFF. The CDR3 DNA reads TGTGCCAGCAGCTTGGCCGGAGGGAAATATGAGCAGTTCTTC. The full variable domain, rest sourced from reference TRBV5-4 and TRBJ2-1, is ETGVTQSPTHLIKTRGQQVTLRCSSQSGHNTVSWYQQALGQGPQFIFQYYREEENGRGNFPPRFSGLQFPNYSSELNVNALELDDSALYLCASSLAGGKYEQFFGPGTRLTVL.

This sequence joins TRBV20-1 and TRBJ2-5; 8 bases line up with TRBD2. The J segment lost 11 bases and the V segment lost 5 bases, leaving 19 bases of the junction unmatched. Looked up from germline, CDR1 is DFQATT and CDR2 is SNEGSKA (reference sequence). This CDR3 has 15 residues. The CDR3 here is CSAPPREVSYNEQYF. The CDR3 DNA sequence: TGCAGTGCTCCTCCGCGGGAGGTTTCCTACAATGAGCAGTACTTC.

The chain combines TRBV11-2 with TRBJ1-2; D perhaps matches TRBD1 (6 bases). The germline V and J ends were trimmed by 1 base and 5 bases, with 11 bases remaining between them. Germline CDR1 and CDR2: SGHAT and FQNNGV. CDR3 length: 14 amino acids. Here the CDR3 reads CASSLGTTGYGYTF. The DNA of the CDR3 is TGTGCCAGCAGCTTAGGGACTACAGGGTATGGCTACACCTTC.

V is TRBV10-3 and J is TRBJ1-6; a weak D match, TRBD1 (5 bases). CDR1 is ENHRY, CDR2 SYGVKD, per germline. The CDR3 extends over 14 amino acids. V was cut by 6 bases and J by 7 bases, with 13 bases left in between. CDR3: CAISRQGENSPLHF. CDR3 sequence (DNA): TGTGCCATCAGCCGACAAGGGGAGAATTCACCCCTCCACTTT.

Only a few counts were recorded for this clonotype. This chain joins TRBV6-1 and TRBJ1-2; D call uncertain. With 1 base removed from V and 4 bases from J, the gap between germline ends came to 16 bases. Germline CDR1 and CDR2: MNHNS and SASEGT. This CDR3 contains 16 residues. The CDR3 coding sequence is TGTGCCAGCAGTGAAGTGCAGGAGGATTGGGGCTATGGCTACACCTTC. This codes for CASSEVQEDWGYGYTF.

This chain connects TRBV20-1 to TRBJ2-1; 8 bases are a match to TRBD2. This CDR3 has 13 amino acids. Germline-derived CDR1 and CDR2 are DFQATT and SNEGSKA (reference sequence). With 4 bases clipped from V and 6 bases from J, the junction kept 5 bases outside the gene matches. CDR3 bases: TGCAGTGCTATAGGACTAGCTTTCAATGAGCAGTTCTTC. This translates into CSAIGLAFNEQFF.

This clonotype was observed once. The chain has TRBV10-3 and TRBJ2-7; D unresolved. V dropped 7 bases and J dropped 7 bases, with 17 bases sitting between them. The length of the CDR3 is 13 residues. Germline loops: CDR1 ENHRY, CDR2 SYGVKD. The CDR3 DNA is TGTGCCATCACTCGGACCCCATACAATGAGCAGTACTTC. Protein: CAITRTPYNEQYF.

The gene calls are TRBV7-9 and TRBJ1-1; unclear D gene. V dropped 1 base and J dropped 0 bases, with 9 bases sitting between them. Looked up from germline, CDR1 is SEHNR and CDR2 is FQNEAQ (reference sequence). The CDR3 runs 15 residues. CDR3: CASSLGRNLNTEAFF. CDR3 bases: TGTGCCAGCAGCTTAGGGCGCAACCTGAACACTGAAGCTTTCTTT.

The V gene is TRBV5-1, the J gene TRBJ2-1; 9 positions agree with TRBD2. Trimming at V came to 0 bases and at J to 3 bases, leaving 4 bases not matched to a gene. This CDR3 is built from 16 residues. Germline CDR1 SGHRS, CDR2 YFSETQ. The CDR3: CASSLGPSGVYNEQFF. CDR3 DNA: TGCGCCAGCAGCTTGGGTCCTAGCGGGGTCTACAATGAGCAGTTCTTC.

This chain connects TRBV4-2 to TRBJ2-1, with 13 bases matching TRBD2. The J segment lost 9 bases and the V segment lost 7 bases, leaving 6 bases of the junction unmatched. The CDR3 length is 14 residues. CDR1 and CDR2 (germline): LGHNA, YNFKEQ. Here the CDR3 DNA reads TGTGCCAGCAAACTAGCGGGAGGGTCGGGTGAGCAGTTCTTC. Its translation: CASKLAGGSGEQFF.